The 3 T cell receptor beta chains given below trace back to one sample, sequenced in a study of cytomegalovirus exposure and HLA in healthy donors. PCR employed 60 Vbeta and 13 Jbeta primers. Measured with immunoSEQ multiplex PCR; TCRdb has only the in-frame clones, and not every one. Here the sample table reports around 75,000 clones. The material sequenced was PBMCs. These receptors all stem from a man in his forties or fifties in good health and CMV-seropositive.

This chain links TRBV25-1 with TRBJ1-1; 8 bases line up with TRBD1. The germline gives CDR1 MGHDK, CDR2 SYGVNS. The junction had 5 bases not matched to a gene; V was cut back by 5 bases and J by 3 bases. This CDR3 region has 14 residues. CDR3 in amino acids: CASSLTGVDTEAFF. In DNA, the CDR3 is TGTGCCAGCAGTTTGACAGGGGTTGACACTGAAGCTTTCTTT.

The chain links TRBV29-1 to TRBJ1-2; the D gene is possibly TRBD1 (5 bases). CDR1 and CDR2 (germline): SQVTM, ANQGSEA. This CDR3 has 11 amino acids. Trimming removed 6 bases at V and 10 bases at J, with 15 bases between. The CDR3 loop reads CSVELGEDYTF. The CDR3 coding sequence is TGCAGCGTCGAGCTAGGGGAGGACTACACCTTC. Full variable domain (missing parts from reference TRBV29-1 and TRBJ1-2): SAVISQKPSRDICQRGTSLTIQCQVDSQVTMMFWYRQQPGQSLTLIATANQGSEATYESGFVIDKFPISRPNLTFSTLTVSNMSPEDSSIYLCSVELGEDYTFGSGTRLTVV.

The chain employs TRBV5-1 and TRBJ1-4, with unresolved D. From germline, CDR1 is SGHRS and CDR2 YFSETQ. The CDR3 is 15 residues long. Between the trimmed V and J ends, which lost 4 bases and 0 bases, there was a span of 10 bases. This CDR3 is CASSLRVATNEKLFF. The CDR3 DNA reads TGCGCCAGCAGCCTCCGGGTAGCAACTAATGAAAAACTGTTTTTT.